This T cell receptor (beta chain) was found in a study of CD8 T cells in ankylosing spondylitis. Quantitative barcoded 5'-RACE was used to prepare TCR beta libraries. Using its own MiXCR run on the 5' RACE reads, TCRdb lists one record per CDR3 protein. The sample shows 200,000 to 250,000 distinct CDR3 sequences, around 17% of them seen only once. This clonotype was detected a few times. The antigen is not known. Study-wide findings and caveats: Earlier literature documents some of the motif variants in reactive arthritis synovial fluid and blood. Characteristic, it appeared, of ankylosing spondylitis blood was a TCR beta motif of about eight highly homologous variants. Significant enrichment of disease-linked clones was reportedly seen in matched ankylosing spondylitis synovial fluid. CD8+ cells made up the disease-linked clones, which were relatively rare in peripheral blood.

V gave up 2 bases and J gave up 7 bases, with 11 bases separating them. The CDR3 has 13 amino acids. Per germline, CDR1 SGHAT and CDR2 FQNNGV. The receptor was isolated from a male donor with ankylosing spondylitis. V gene TRBV11-2 combines with J gene TRBJ1-1; D is perhaps TRBD1 (6 bases). Input material: blood, either unsorted or a sorted T cell fraction (not recorded which). The CDR3 nucleotides read TGTGCCAGCAGCTTATGGAGGACAGATGAAGCTTTCTTT. This gives the protein CASSLWRTDEAFF.